This TCR beta chain was sequenced for a study of T cells in localized non-small cell lung cancer. Study-wide results and caveats: Higher blood T cell density went with longer overall survival. Adjacent uninvolved lung tissue had the highest T cell clonality, exceeding tumor. Heterogeneity remains possible because sequencing was limited to only one tumor region. Adjacent lung exhibited a median of about 50 among the 100 most abundant tumor clones.

CDR3 size: 14 residues. Germline loops: CDR1 MNHNY, CDR2 SVGAGI (reference sequence). Trimming shortened V by 8 bases and J by 4 bases, and 14 bases separated the two germline ends. As concerns this clone: Its antigen remains unknown.

This table comes from immunoSEQ multiplex PCR, and its TCRdb copy is limited to in-frame clones, with some not included. The sample yields roughly 32,000 clones, around 90% seen once. The receptor's source is a woman aged 40 to 75 with stage III lung adenocarcinoma. The specimen was peripheral blood mononuclear cells, collected before any cancer treatment. This chain connects TRBV6-6 to TRBJ1-4; D is possibly TRBD1 (5 bases). The CDR3 protein is CASSDSTRNEKLFF. The CDR3, as DNA: TGTGCCAGCTCTGACAGCACCCGTAATGAAAAACTGTTTTTT.